The clone carrying this T cell receptor beta chain was found a few times. The antigen remains unidentified. Unique molecular identifiers featured in how the TCRbeta library was prepared. TCRdb independently ran MiXCR on the PCR reads; one entry per CDR3 protein. The table lists a few hundred thousand distinct CDR3 sequences, over 40% of them singletons. This specimen comes from a study of T-cell reconstitution after alpha-beta-depleted transplantation in children. The study's findings and limits: One year post-transplant, T-cell counts and diversity were largely derived from T cells produced anew. The study traced high day-60 TCRbeta diversity in some patients to surviving recipient T cells and thymic progenitors. After transplant, at about two months, alpha-beta T cells were reportedly derived from several hundred expanded graft clones.

In germline, CDR1 is DFQATT, CDR2 SNEGSKA (reference sequence). V lost 1 base and J lost 2, with 11 bases in between. The CDR3 sequence is 14 residues long. The sequence derives from a girl aged 2-10 years with aplastic anemia, due to receive a stem cell transplant. The sequenced sample was PBMCs, obtained before TCRalphabeta/CD19-depleted stem cell transplant. The rearrangement uses TRBV20-1 and TRBJ1-2; D is undetermined. Here the CDR3 reads CSARAPLDNYGYTF. The CDR3 nucleotides read TGCAGTGCTAGAGCACCTTTGGACAACTATGGCTACACCTTC.